This TCR beta chain is from a study of blood T cell repertoires in COVID-19. Study-wide background: Both acute and convalescent COVID-19 samples were obtained from the United States, Italy and Spain. T cells, B-cell-depleted T cells, or PBMCs provided the cDNA or gDNA that served as material.

The CDR3 has 15 amino acids. V shed 1 base and J shed 2 bases, with 10 bases lying between them. Germline CDR1 reads SGHNT; CDR2 reads YENEEA. Methods used by the authors: For nucleated cells, counts were estimated from reference gene primer amplification. Measured with immunoSEQ multiplex PCR; TCRdb has only the in-frame clones, and not every one. That table supplies the V and J calls and clone size; D and trimming were determined from the DNA. The sample lists more than 300,000 clones; more than 70% were seen once. This clonotype originated in a woman in her fifties or sixties with acute or convalescent COVID-19. The chain is built from TRBV11-3 and TRBJ2-3; D is ambiguous. The sequenced sample was peripheral blood. This CDR3 is CASSLGTSSTDTQYF. The CDR3 nucleotides read TGTGCCAGCAGCTTAGGTACATCATCCACAGATACGCAGTATTTT.